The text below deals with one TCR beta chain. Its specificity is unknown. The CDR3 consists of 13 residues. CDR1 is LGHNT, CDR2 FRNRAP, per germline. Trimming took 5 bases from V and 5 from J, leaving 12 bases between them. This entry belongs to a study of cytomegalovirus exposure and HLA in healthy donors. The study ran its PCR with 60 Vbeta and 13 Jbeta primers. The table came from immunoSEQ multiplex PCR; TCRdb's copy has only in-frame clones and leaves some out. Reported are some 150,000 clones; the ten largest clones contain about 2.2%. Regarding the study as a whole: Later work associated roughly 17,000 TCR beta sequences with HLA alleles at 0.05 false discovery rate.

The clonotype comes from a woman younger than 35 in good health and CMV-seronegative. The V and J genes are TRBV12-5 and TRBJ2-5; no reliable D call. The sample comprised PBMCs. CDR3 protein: CASGHGVHETQYF. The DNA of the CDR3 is TGTGCTAGTGGTCACGGAGTTCACGAGACCCAGTACTTC.